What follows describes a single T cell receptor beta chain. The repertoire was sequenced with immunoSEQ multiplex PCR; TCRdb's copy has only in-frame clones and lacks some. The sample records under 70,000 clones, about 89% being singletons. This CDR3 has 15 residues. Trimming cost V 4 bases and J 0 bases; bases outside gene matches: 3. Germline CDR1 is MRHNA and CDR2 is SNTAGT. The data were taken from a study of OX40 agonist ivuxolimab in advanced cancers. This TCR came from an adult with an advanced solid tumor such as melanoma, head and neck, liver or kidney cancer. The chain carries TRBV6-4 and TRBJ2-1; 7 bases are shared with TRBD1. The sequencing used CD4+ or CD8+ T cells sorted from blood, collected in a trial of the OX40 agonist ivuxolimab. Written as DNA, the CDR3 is TGTGCCAGCAGTGGACAGGGAGCCTCCTACAATGAGCAGTTCTTC. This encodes CASSGQGASYNEQFF.